This entry concerns a single TCR beta chain. Its matching antigen is unknown. The CDR3 sequence is 17 residues long. In germline, CDR1 is SGHNT, CDR2 YYREEE (reference sequence). Between the trimmed V and J ends, which lost 3 bases and 4 bases, there was a span of 22 bases. The libraries were made with immunoSEQ v3. Repertoires were generated with immunoSEQ multiplex PCR, while TCRdb's copy carries only in-frame clones and drops some. Of about 36,000 clones listed, around four fifths were seen once; the top ten hold roughly 5.7%. The data derive from a study of TIL therapy for anti-PD-1-resistant metastatic lung cancer. At the level of the study: Tumors had a median PD-L1 proportion score of more than 5%. Most patients had lung adenocarcinoma. Notes on the study in general: The baseline peripheral repertoire was partially replaced by infused TIL clonotypes that later decayed.

This sample's time point: pre-treatment sample, taken before nivolumab and TIL therapy. This chain uses TRBV5-4 with TRBJ1-1; tentative D call: TRBD1 (5 bases). The sequence was obtained from a person aged 25-85 years with non-small cell lung cancer. The input for sequencing was blood, taken at baseline. CDR3 nucleotides: TGTGCCAGCAGCTCGGGAGGGGCGGCCGCCGGGGGCACTGAAGCTTTCTTT. Protein product: CASSSGGAAAGGTEAFF.